This entry features one T cell receptor beta chain sequence. Its antigen is unidentified. Per germline, CDR1 KGHSH and CDR2 LQKENI. The V gene lost 3 bases and the J gene lost 5 bases, with 14 bases spanning the gap. CDR3 length: 14 amino acids. Samples were taken several times over chemoradiotherapy. The data stem from a study of chemoradiotherapy in HPV16-positive cancers. Study conclusions and caveats: Candidate HPV-specific clones and E7-related TCR motifs grew in tumor during treatment.

Assay used: immunoSEQ multiplex PCR; TCRdb lists only in-frame clones, some missing. Counted here are tens of thousands of clones, roughly 92% occurring once; the ten biggest clones make up around a fifth. This receptor was obtained from a human donor with HPV-associated anogenital cancer. The chain uses TRBV18 and TRBJ2-7; no clear D gene. Sequences were derived from blood, sampled from a patient who underwent chemoradiotherapy. This CDR3 is CASSPVALIHEQYF. The DNA of the CDR3 is TGTGCCAGCTCACCCGTGGCGTTGATTCACGAGCAGTACTTC.